This TCR beta chain was found in a study of chemoradiotherapy in HPV16-positive cancers. In the case of this clone: Antigen specificity is unknown.

Study outcomes and limitations: Candidate HPV-specific clones and E7-related TCR motifs grew in tumor during treatment. The functional HPV-specific definition rests on just two HPV16-positive patients.

Measured with immunoSEQ multiplex PCR; TCRdb has only the in-frame clones, and not every one. The profile shows around 20,000 clones, 70% to 90% of them singletons. V was pared by 0 bases and J by 4 bases, with 21 bases between. This CDR3 comprises 18 residues. The rearrangement uses TRBV23-1 and TRBJ1-2; no clear D. TRBV23-1 is marked as an open reading frame, function uncertain. The source of this sequence is a human donor with HPV-associated anogenital cancer. Sequences were derived from blood, sampled from a patient who underwent chemoradiotherapy. CDR3 loop: CASSQSHRVGEFGYGYTF. CDR3 sequence (DNA): TGCGCCAGCAGTCAATCGCACCGGGTTGGCGAATTTGGCTATGGCTACACCTTC.